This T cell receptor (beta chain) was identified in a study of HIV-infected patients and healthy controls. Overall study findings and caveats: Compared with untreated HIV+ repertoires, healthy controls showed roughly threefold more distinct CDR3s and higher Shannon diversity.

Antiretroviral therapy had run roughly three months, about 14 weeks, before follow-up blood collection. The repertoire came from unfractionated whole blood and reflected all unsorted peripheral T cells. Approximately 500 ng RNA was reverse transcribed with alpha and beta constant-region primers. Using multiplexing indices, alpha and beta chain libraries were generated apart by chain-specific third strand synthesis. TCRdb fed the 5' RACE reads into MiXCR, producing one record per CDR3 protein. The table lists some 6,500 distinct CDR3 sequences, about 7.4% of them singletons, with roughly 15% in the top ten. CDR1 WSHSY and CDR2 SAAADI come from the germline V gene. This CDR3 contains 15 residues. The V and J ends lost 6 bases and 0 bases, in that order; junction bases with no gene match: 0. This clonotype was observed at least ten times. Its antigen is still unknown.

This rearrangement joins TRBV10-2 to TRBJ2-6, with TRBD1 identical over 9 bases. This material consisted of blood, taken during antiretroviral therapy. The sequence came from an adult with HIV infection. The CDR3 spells CASRDRGSGANVLTF. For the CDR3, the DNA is TGCGCCAGCAGGGACAGGGGCTCTGGGGCCAACGTCCTGACTTTC.